Presented here are 15 T cell receptor beta chains from one specimen sequenced in a study of blood T cells in healthy people across ages. A second PCR of roughly 7 to 11 cycles used a sample-barcoded 5' primer and a J-beta primer mix. Via MiXCR, TCRdb re-called the 5' RACE reads, giving one row per CDR3 protein. Of under 800,000 distinct CDR3 sequences in the sample, roughly 43% were seen once. Sequencing input: blood. The origin of the receptors is a woman aged 60-75 years in good health.

This clonotype was recorded only once. This sequence may be a read error, since a much larger clone differs from it by one base. The rearrangement links TRBV7-7 to TRBJ2-5; 9 positions agree with TRBD1. Germline values: CDR1 SSHAT, CDR2 FNYEAQ (reference sequence). V lost 4 bases, J lost 11 bases, and 14 bases stayed unmatched. The CDR3 consists of 15 residues. CDR3 sequence: CASSSATGTGSEQYF. The DNA of the CDR3 is TGTGCCAGCAGCTCAGCGACTGGGACAGGGAGTGAGCAGTACTTC.

The chain links TRBV5-1 to TRBJ2-1; TRBD2 matches 8 bases. This CDR3 spans 14 amino acids. Germline assignment: CDR1 SGHRS and CDR2 YFSETQ. The V and J ends lost 2 bases and 12 bases, in that order; junction bases with no gene match: 10. CDR3 bases: TGCGCCAGCAGCTTTGGAGCGGGAGAGGGAGGGCAGTTCTTC. Its translation: CASSFGAGEGGQFF.

The chain joins TRBV6-5 to TRBJ1-1; D is uncertain. V lost 2 bases, J lost 3 bases, and 7 bases lay in between. There are 13 residues in the CDR3. Germline CDR1 MNHEY, CDR2 SVGAGI. CDR3 amino acids: CASSYLLYTEAFF. In DNA, the CDR3 is TGTGCCAGCAGTTACCTCCTCTACACTGAAGCTTTCTTT.

V gene TRBV5-1 combines with J gene TRBJ2-7; no definite D call. The CDR3 spans 14 residues. The germline CDR1 and CDR2 sequences are SGHRS and YFSETQ. Trimming pared 3 bases from V and 3 bases from J, leaving 13 bases between. The CDR3 coding sequence is TGCGCCAGCAGCTCCGACACCGCCTACTACGAGCAGTACTTC. It translates to CASSSDTAYYEQYF.

This clonotype was detected ten times or more. J is TRBJ1-5 and V is TRBV29-1, with D possibly TRBD1 on 5 matching bases. V was clipped by 5 bases and J by 5 bases, with 13 bases between them. Germline V gene data show CDR1 as SQVTM and CDR2 as ANQGSEA. The CDR3 totals 13 residues. The CDR3 sequence: CSVTKGMDQPQHF. The CDR3 DNA follows: TGCAGCGTTACTAAGGGGATGGATCAGCCCCAGCATTTT.

This clonotype has only a few counts. The chain has TRBV5-1 and TRBJ2-5, with 14 bases identical to TRBD2. Trimming at V came to 5 bases and at J to 2 bases, leaving 5 bases not matched to a gene. This CDR3 spans 16 amino acids. Germline V gene sequence: CDR1 SGHRS, CDR2 YFSETQ. This CDR3 is CASRVGTSGGQETQYF. CDR3 nucleotide sequence: TGCGCCAGCAGGGTGGGGACTAGCGGGGGACAAGAGACCCAGTACTTC.

This clonotype came up a few times. At one end, the junction sequence differs from germline, possibly due to a read error. The V call is TRBV25-1, the J call TRBJ2-3; D is uncertain. This CDR3 has 14 amino acids. Germline CDR1 reads MGHDK; CDR2 reads SYGVNS. The CDR3 bases are TGTGCCAGCAGTCCCGTTGGGCCCACAGATACGCGGTATTTT. This encodes CASSPVGPTDTRYF.

This clonotype was seen more than once but under ten times. The chain is built from TRBV20-1 and TRBJ1-2; D is ambiguous. V was clipped by 1 base and J by 2 bases, with 11 bases between them. Germline lookup yields CDR1 DFQATT and CDR2 SNEGSKA (reference sequence). The CDR3 has 14 amino acids. CDR3 nucleotide sequence: TGCAGTGCTAGAGCTCAAGGAGACAACTATGGCTACACCTTC. This translates into CSARAQGDNYGYTF.

There are a few counts of this clonotype. The rearrangement uses TRBV6-5 and TRBJ2-1; 9 positions match TRBD1. The CDR3 length is 13 residues. The trim removed 8 bases at V and 5 bases at J, leaving 4 bases unmatched. Germline V CDR1 and CDR2: MNHEY, SVGAGI. The CDR3 reads CASWTGVHNEQFF. CDR3 DNA: TGTGCCAGCTGGACAGGGGTGCACAATGAGCAGTTCTTC.

In regard to this clonotype: A much larger clone differs from this one at a single base, so this may be a read error. This sequence joins TRBV29-1 and TRBJ2-6; D is possibly TRBD1 (6 bases). The CDR3 contains 18 residues. The V gene lost 1 base and the J gene lost 0 bases, with 16 bases spanning the gap. Looked up from germline, CDR1 is SQVTM and CDR2 is ANQGSEA. The CDR3 nucleotides read TGCAGCGTTGAAGGTCTTGGGGACAAGAGCTCTGGGGCCAACGTCCTGACTTTC. Translating it yields CSVEGLGDKSSGANVLTF.

With respect to this clonotype: This sequence may be a read error, since a much larger clone differs from it by one base. The rearrangement links TRBV30 to TRBJ2-3; perhaps TRBD2 as D (7 bases). Germline V gene data show CDR1 as GTSNPN and CDR2 as SVGIG (reference sequence). This CDR3 region has 14 residues. The CDR3 is CACQTAGDTDMQYF. CDR3 in DNA: TGTGCCTGCCAGACCGCGGGGGACACAGATATGCAGTATTTT.

CDR3 nucleotides: TGTGCCAGCAGAATAGGGGCGCGGGATTCACCCCTCCACTTT. Translated: CASRIGARDSPLHF. The chain has TRBV12-3 or TRBV12-4 and TRBJ1-6, with D perhaps TRBD1 (5 bases). The CDR3 has 14 residues. Trimming removed 6 bases at V and 8 bases at J, with 14 bases between.

This chain connects TRBV3-1 to TRBJ2-1; TRBD2 matches 11 bases. The CDR3 loop spans 17 amino acids. V shed 0 bases, J shed 5 bases, and the junction held 6 bases outside the gene matches. Germline V gene lookup returns CDR1 LGHDT and CDR2 YNNKEL (reference sequence). The CDR3 reads CASSQDLAGGPHNEQFF. CDR3 nucleotide sequence: TGTGCCAGCAGCCAAGATTTAGCGGGGGGGCCTCACAATGAGCAGTTCTTC.

The table lists this clonotype with many counts. This chain uses TRBV12-3 or TRBV12-4 with TRBJ2-1; 11 nucleotides match TRBD2. The CDR3 totals 17 residues. Trimming at V came to 3 bases and at J to 3 bases, leaving 7 bases not matched to a gene. In DNA form, the CDR3 reads TGTGCCAGCAGTTTGATAGCGGGGGGGCTAAACTACAATGAGCAGTTCTTC. It encodes CASSLIAGGLNYNEQFF.

To note about this clonotype: This sequence may be a read error, since a much larger clone differs from it by one base. This chain connects TRBV6-5 to TRBJ2-3, with D tentatively TRBD2 (5 bases). The germline V gene encodes CDR1 MNHEY and CDR2 SVGAGI. The CDR3 is 13 amino acids. In DNA, the CDR3 is TGTACCAGCAGTGAACGACTAACAGATACGCAGTATTTT. This encodes CTSSERLTDTQYF.